The 11 T cell receptor beta chains below were found in one sample sequenced in a study of control samples from healthy donors and cancer patients. The data were produced by immunoSEQ multiplex PCR, yet TCRdb's version contains in-frame clones alone and is incomplete. Of 150,000 to 200,000 clones listed, around 94% were seen once; the top ten hold 1.1% to 1.5%. The sequencing input was blood. Receptors were obtained from a man under 40 in good health.

The chain is built from TRBV11-3 and TRBJ1-5; D is possibly TRBD1 (5 bases). V shed 8 bases and J shed 3 bases, with 23 bases lying between them. The germline CDR1 and CDR2 sequences are SGHNT and YENEEA. This CDR3 is built from 17 residues. The CDR3: CASPIRGRTRDNQPQHF. CDR3 nucleotides: TGTGCCAGCCCCATCCGGGGGAGGACAAGGGACAATCAGCCCCAGCATTTT.

This chain joins TRBV12-3 or TRBV12-4 and TRBJ1-4; D remains unclear. Trimming shortened V by 7 bases and J by 5 bases, and 8 bases separated the two germline ends. The CDR3 covers 12 residues. The CDR3 is CASTRTNEKLFF. The CDR3 DNA reads as TGTGCCAGCACTCGGACGAATGAAAAACTGTTTTTT.

This clone was counted between two and nine times. The V and J genes are TRBV4-1 and TRBJ2-7, with 7 bases fitting TRBD1. This CDR3 has 16 residues. The J segment lost 0 bases and the V segment lost 1 base, leaving 6 bases of the junction unmatched. CDR1 and CDR2 from the germline V gene are MGHRA and YSYEKL. CDR3 region: CASSQVAGGNSYEQYF. Written as DNA, the CDR3 is TGCGCCAGCAGCCAAGTAGCAGGGGGTAACTCCTACGAGCAGTACTTC.

This clone has just one count. This sequence joins TRBV20-1 and TRBJ1-1; D is unresolved. Germline-derived CDR1 and CDR2 are DFQATT and SNEGSKA (reference sequence). V lost 3 bases, J lost 0 bases, and 17 bases lay in between. The length of the CDR3 is 16 residues. This CDR3 is CSASWGIGTMNTEAFF. CDR3 nucleotide sequence: TGCAGTGCTAGTTGGGGTATTGGCACGATGAACACTGAAGCTTTCTTT.

The rearrangement links TRBV30 to TRBJ1-2; no clear D gene. With 3 bases removed from V and 7 bases from J, the gap between germline ends came to 15 bases. The CDR3 loop spans 13 amino acids. Germline CDR1 GTSNPN, CDR2 SVGIG (reference sequence). CDR3 protein: CAWSTRPPLGYTF. CDR3 bases: TGTGCCTGGAGCACGCGCCCTCCGCTTGGCTACACCTTC.

This chain connects TRBV7-9 to TRBJ1-1; no clear D. CDR3 size: 15 residues. V lost 2 bases and J 0 bases, leaving 10 bases between the germline ends. CDR1 is SEHNR, CDR2 FQNEAQ, per germline (reference sequence). CDR3: CASSLTAEMNTEAFF. CDR3 DNA: TGTGCCAGCAGCTTAACGGCCGAAATGAACACTGAAGCTTTCTTT.

The chain uses TRBV5-1 and TRBJ2-1, with D possibly matching TRBD2 (6 bases). CDR3 length equals 17 residues. Trimming took 0 bases from V and 3 from J, leaving 16 bases between them. The germline V gene has CDR1 SGHRS and CDR2 YFSETQ. The CDR3 spells CASSLAGGPTNYNEQFF. The CDR3 DNA sequence: TGCGCCAGCAGCTTGGCCGGGGGACCAACAAACTACAATGAGCAGTTCTTC.

The chain has TRBV5-1 and TRBJ1-4; no clear D gene. CDR1 and CDR2 from the germline V gene are SGHRS and YFSETQ. The length of the CDR3 is 14 residues. Trimming took off 0 bases at V and 3 bases at J, with 6 bases between the two ends. The chain's CDR3 is CASSLERPNEKLFF. The CDR3 bases are TGCGCCAGCAGCTTGGAACGTCCTAATGAAAAACTGTTTTTT.

The rearrangement links TRBV19 to TRBJ2-1; TRBD2 matches at 10 bases. Unmatched junction bases numbered 8, after V lost 5 bases and J lost 7 bases. CDR3 length: 15 residues. Germline CDR1 and CDR2: LNHDA and SQIVND (reference sequence). The CDR3 protein is CASSVSGREVNEQFF. CDR3 DNA: TGTGCCAGTAGTGTAAGCGGGAGGGAAGTTAATGAGCAGTTCTTC.

The chain carries TRBV30 and TRBJ1-2; possibly TRBD1 for D (6 bases). CDR3 length equals 13 residues. Trimming removed 3 bases from V and 6 bases from J, with 14 bases in between. Germline loops: CDR1 GTSNPN, CDR2 SVGIG (reference sequence). CDR3 bases: TGTGCCTGGAGACAGGGAACGAAAGATGGCTACACCTTC. This encodes CAWRQGTKDGYTF.

The chain employs TRBV19 and TRBJ1-5, with 7 bases matching TRBD1. Germline lookup yields CDR1 LNHDA and CDR2 SQIVND (reference sequence). This CDR3 region has 15 residues. The junction had 5 bases not matched to a gene; V was cut back by 4 bases and J by 2 bases. The CDR3 nucleotides are TGTGCCAGTAGTACCAGACAGGGAGGCAATCAGCCCCAGCATTTT. Translation gives CASSTRQGGNQPQHF.